This T cell receptor beta chain appears in the sequencing data of a study of blood T cells in healthy people across ages (dated by TCRdb to about 2015). Describing the broader study: In model experiments, template switching captured roughly one uniquely barcoded TCR beta cDNA molecule for every two T cells. To track age-related changes in TCR beta repertoire diversity, the study relied on deep sequencing normalized with unique cDNA molecular identifiers. Donors were grouped into four age groups: young (average approximately 15 years), middle-aged (39), aged (approximately 58) and long-lived (less than 85). Using the same blood draw, the study looked at two additional independent replicas of 1 million unique cDNA reads for two donors, one aged 18 to 30 and the other aged 80 or older. Donors of different ages were randomly distributed across sequencing lanes to avoid experimental bias. What the authors observed across the whole study: Observed TCR beta diversity per million T cells fell roughly linearly with age, and a significant reduction was already apparent by age around 40. Estimates of total diversity based on one million sequenced T cells were regarded as lower bounds and as underestimates. A strong correlation was found between observed TCR beta diversity and the percentage of naive T cells measured by flow cytometry. Donor CMV infection status was unknown, potentially confounding age-related changes in expanded clonotypes. Because profiling used bulk unsorted PBMCs, naive and antigen-experienced compartments could not be compared conclusively. Compared with the aged group, more naive CD4+ T cells, fewer expanded clones and increased TCR diversity were shown by the long-lived group, suggesting age selection.

Libraries were prepared through 5' RACE. The reads were generated on an Illumina HiSeq 2500. A second PCR of roughly 7 to 12 cycles was run with a J-beta primer mix and a sample-barcoded 5' primer. A unique molecular identifier was introduced onto each TCR beta cDNA molecule by a template-switch 5' adaptor carrying 12 random nucleotides. At least 2.5 million CDR3-containing paired-end reads were obtained from each sample. All of the RNA was converted into first-strand cDNA using the Mint cDNA synthesis kit, with a TRBC-specific oligonucleotide serving as the primer. After uracil-DNA glycosylase treatment, a first 18-cycle PCR used universal primers M1SS and BC2_uni_R on all cDNA. The published analysis was carried out like this. Each sample was normalized by randomly selecting 1 million high-quality reads, each carrying a distinct molecular identifier. Reads sharing molecular identifiers were discarded rather than binned into consensus sequences. MiTCR, run with a Q25 quality threshold and the strictest error-elimination algorithm, handled CDR3 identification, clonotype clustering and error correction. A nonparametric unseen species model with Euler transformation was used to estimate a lower bound on total TCR beta diversity. The public sequencing data were trimmed at Q25 with fastp and processed into clonotypes with MiXCR by TCRdb, which kept only in-frame beta chains. Every distinct CDR3 protein forms one entry, paired with its most common genes and DNA. TCRdb's processing, not the authors' own work, is the source of the V and J calls. Counted in this sample were hundreds of thousands of distinct CDR3 sequences; 40% to 65% of them appeared once. Together, the top ten hold about 13% of the sample.

The CDR3 runs 14 amino acids, cysteine and phenylalanine included. CDR3 DNA only is kept here, 42 bases in frame from base 1. The germline V gene gives CDR1 as SGHRS and CDR2 as YFSETQ. The roughly 37 donors, aged about 6 to 100 years, were systemically healthy Caucasian individuals from Russia. About 10 milliliters of peripheral blood were collected from each donor into EDTA-treated Vacutainer tubes. Ficoll-Paque density-gradient centrifugation was used to isolate PBMCs, with at least 6 million obtained per sample. Total RNA, at least 6 micrograms per sample, was extracted from PBMCs with Trizol reagent. For every donor, an aliquot of PBMCs went through flow cytometry to measure the percentages of naive CD45RAhigh/CD27high T cells. This clonotype was detected ten times or more. Its antigen is currently not known. The junction shows a germline mismatch at one end, possibly a read error.

Sequencing was carried out using blood. The sequence is built from TRBV5-1 and TRBJ2-5; the D gene identity is not certain. This TCR was sampled from a woman older than 75 in good health. The sequence in DNA is TGTGCCAGCAGTTTACTGGCGGATCAAGAGACCCAGTACTTC. Its protein is CASSLLADQETQYF. The variable domain in full, with residues beyond the CDR3 obtained from the reference TRBV5-1 and TRBJ2-5 genes, is KAGVTQTPRYLIKTRGQQVTLSCSPISGHRSVSWYQQTPGQGLQFLFEYFSETQRNKGNFPGRFSGRQFSNSRSEMNVSTLELGDSALYLCASSLLADQETQYFGPGTRLLVL.